Listed below are T cell receptor beta chains from one sample, sequenced in a study of PD-L1 blockade in urothelial cancer. Sequencing used immunoSEQ multiplex PCR; TCRdb keeps in-frame clones, though not all of them. The sample has 45,000 to 60,000 clones; 75% to 90% are singletons. The source was PBMCs, collected around atezolizumab (anti-PD-L1) treatment. The receptor set was obtained from a man aged 35-49 years with urothelial cancer. Both conserved end residues are part of each CDR3. A D gene is named only where the DNA matches it firmly. The size of a clone is reported for some rows only, either as once, few or many, or as a class for expanded clones.

v_call	clone_size	j_call	d_call	cdr3_nt	cdr3_aa
TRBV28	once	TRBJ2-5	TRBD1	TGTGCCAGCAGTGACAGGGGGCGGTTGGGGACCCAGTACTTC	CASSDRGRLGTQYF
TRBV10-1	-	TRBJ2-7	-	TGCGCCAGCAGTGGGGGCAGCTACGAGCAGTACTTC	CASSGGSYEQYF
TRBV28	-	TRBJ2-7	-	TGTGCCAGCAAGGGTTCGGGACTGAATCGGAGGAGGATAGACGAGCAGTACTTC	CASKGSGLNRRRIDEQYF
TRBV27	-	TRBJ2-3	-	TGTGCCAGCAGTTTACTCGGGAGTACGCAGTATTTT	CASSLLGSTQYF
TRBV27	-	TRBJ1-1	-	TGTGCCAGCAGTTCCCCAGGTTTGAGGAACACTGAAGCTTTCTTT	CASSSPGLRNTEAFF
TRBV19	-	TRBJ2-3	-	TGTGCCAGTAGTGCCTGGCAGGGTGGTAGCGGTCCCTCAAGGGCCCCAGATACGCAGTATTTT	CASSAWQGGSGPSRAPDTQYF
TRBV4-1	-	TRBJ2-5	-	TGCGCCAGCAGCCAAGCGAGCCCGGAGACCCAGTACTTC	CASSQASPETQYF
TRBV6-6	-	TRBJ1-3	TRBD1	TGTGCCAGCAGTTCACAGGGGAAAGGAAACACCATATATTTT	CASSSQGKGNTIYF
TRBV7-9	-	TRBJ2-7	-	TGTGCCAGCAGCTCCGTCTACGAGCAGTACTTC	CASSSVYEQYF
TRBV21-1	-	TRBJ1-5	-	TGTGCCAGCAGTGCGAATAGGACACCTTATAGCAATCAGCCCCAGCATTTT	CASSANRTPYSNQPQHF
TRBV19	-	TRBJ1-5	TRBD1	TGTGCCAGTAGTAGTCCCGGGACAGGGCCCAATCAGCCCCAGCATTTT	CASSSPGTGPNQPQHF
TRBV6-6	few	TRBJ2-3	-	TGTGCCAGCAGTTACGAGACTAGTGGGGATACGCAGTATTTT	CASSYETSGDTQYF
TRBV5-1	few	TRBJ1-5	-	TGCGCCAGCAGGCAGACAGAGAATAGCAATCAGCCCCAGCATTTT	CASRQTENSNQPQHF
TRBV7-2	few	TRBJ2-2	-	TGTGCCAGCAGGACCGGGACTGAGAACACCGGGGAGCTGTTTTTT	CASRTGTENTGELFF
TRBV13	-	TRBJ2-7	TRBD1	TGTGCCAGCGGTCTGACAGGGTCCTACGAGCAGTACTTC	CASGLTGSYEQYF
TRBV27	few	TRBJ1-4	-	TGTGCCAGCAGATTAACAGGGATTGCAACTAATGAAAAACTGTTTTTT	CASRLTGIATNEKLFF
TRBV7-3	-	TRBJ1-2	-	TGTGCCAGCAGCTTACTGGGAGGCGGCTATGGCTACACCTTC	CASSLLGGGYGYTF
TRBV6-1	-	TRBJ1-5	-	TGTGCCAGCAGTGACAGGGCTAGCAATCAGCCCCAGCATTTT	CASSDRASNQPQHF
TRBV6-1	-	TRBJ2-1	TRBD1	TGTGCCAGCAGTACAGGGGGCGGCTCCTACAATGAGCAGTTCTTC	CASSTGGGSYNEQFF
TRBV28	-	TRBJ2-3	TRBD2	TGTGCCAGCAGTGGACTAGCGGGATGGACAGATACGCAGTATTTT	CASSGLAGWTDTQYF
TRBV6-1	-	TRBJ1-5	-	TGTGCCAGCAGGGAGTACACGGGAGGTCAGCCCCAGCATTTT	CASREYTGGQPQHF
TRBV7-9	few	TRBJ2-1	-	TGTGCCAGCAGCTTATTGAGGGGGACTGAGCAGTTCTTC	CASSLLRGTEQFF
TRBV7-9	-	TRBJ2-1	TRBD2	TGTGCCAGCAGCTACACACCGGGACTAAGAAACGATGAGCAGTTCTTC	CASSYTPGLRNDEQFF